One sample yielded the 4 T cell receptor beta chains listed below, sequenced in a study of blood T cell repertoires in COVID-19. Clones were read by immunoSEQ multiplex PCR, and TCRdb kept only the in-frame ones, dropping some. Of roughly 350,000 clones in the sample, 85% to 90% are singletons; the top ten hold around 6%. The source material was peripheral blood. Receptor source: a woman in her forties or fifties with COVID-19, enrolled during active disease.

This rearrangement joins TRBV6-5 to TRBJ2-2; TRBD2 matches 7 bases. J gave up 7 bases and V 8 bases, and 10 bases lay outside the gene matches. The CDR3 is 14 amino acids. Germline V lookup: CDR1 MNHEY, CDR2 SVGAGI. The CDR3 region is CASGGTNLIGELFF. The CDR3 coding sequence is TGTGCCAGCGGCGGGACTAACCTCATCGGGGAGCTGTTTTTT.

In its sample, this clone was seen a few times. The chain links TRBV11-3 to TRBJ2-6, with TRBD2 matching 13 bases. The CDR3 is 17 residues long. The germline gives CDR1 SGHNT, CDR2 YENEEA. Trimming at V came to 3 bases and at J to 2 bases, leaving 1 base not matched to a gene. CDR3 sequence (DNA): TGTGCCAGCAGCTTCGGGACTAGCGGGACTGGGGCCAACGTCCTGACTTTC. Translation gives CASSFGTSGTGANVLTF.

V and J are TRBV24-1 and TRBJ1-6; no reliable D call. Between the trimmed V and J ends, which lost 7 bases and 0 bases, there was a span of 12 bases. CDR1 is KGHDR, CDR2 SFDVKD, per germline. The CDR3 has 16 residues. CDR3 sequence (DNA): TGTGCCACCAGAAGATACCTGAGCTCCTATAATTCACCCCTCCACTTT. It translates to CATRRYLSSYNSPLHF.

The chain joins TRBV5-1 to TRBJ2-1; 9 nucleotides line up with TRBD2. The CDR3 is 17 residues long. CDR1 is SGHRS and CDR2 is YFSETQ in the germline V gene. V dropped 5 bases and J dropped 10; count of bases not matched to a gene: 19. CDR3 nucleotides: TGCGCCAGCAGATCGAGTACAGCGGGAGGAACCGCTGAAGAGCAGTTCTTC. This gives the protein CASRSSTAGGTAEEQFF.